The 19 T cell receptor beta chains in this list originate from one sample, sequenced in a study of cytomegalovirus exposure and HLA in healthy donors. PCR was performed using 60 Vbeta and 13 Jbeta primers. The protocol was immunoSEQ multiplex PCR, while the TCRdb copy is restricted to in-frame clones and leaves out a portion. The sample lists 100,000 or so clones, around four fifths occurring once. Sequencing was performed on PBMCs. These receptors were obtained from a woman aged 40 to 50 in good health and CMV-seropositive.

The CDR3 region has the DNA TGTGCCAGCAGTGTTGAACGGGAGAGTGATGAGCAGTTCTTC. This gives the protein CASSVERESDEQFF. The V and J genes are TRBV6-4 and TRBJ2-1; D perhaps matches TRBD2 (6 bases). The V and J ends lost 4 bases and 8 bases respectively, with 15 bases between them. This CDR3 has 14 amino acids. CDR1 and CDR2 (germline): MRHNA, SNTAGT.

This clone was seen a handful of times. The chain links TRBV29-1 to TRBJ2-7; 10 positions match TRBD2. This CDR3 spans 14 amino acids. The V gene's germline CDR1 is SQVTM and CDR2 ANQGSEA. The V gene end was trimmed by 2 bases and the J gene end by 0 bases; junction bases not matched to a gene: 1. CDR3 coding DNA: TGCAGCGTTGAATGGACTAGCGGCTCCTACGAGCAGTACTTC. This sequence encodes CSVEWTSGSYEQYF.

This chain joins TRBV7-2 and TRBJ1-1, with D possibly being TRBD1 (5 bases). The length of the CDR3 is 14 residues. Germline CDR1 SGHTA, CDR2 FQGNSA. V was cut by 5 bases and J by 6 bases, with 16 bases left in between. CDR3 bases: TGTGCCAGCAGCCCGCAGGTGCGGGGGGCTGAAGCTTTCTTT. Its translation: CASSPQVRGAEAFF.

This clone has a single count. This CDR3 is CASKRAGDGYTF. For the CDR3, the DNA is TGTGCCAGCAAGAGGGCAGGGGATGGCTACACCTTC. The genes are TRBV28 and TRBJ1-2, with a possible D match to TRBD1 (6 bases). V lost 7 bases and J 6 bases, leaving 12 bases between the germline ends. Germline V CDR1 and CDR2: MDHEN, SYDVKM. CDR3 length equals 12 residues.

The V gene is TRBV6-6, the J gene TRBJ1-5, with 9 bases fitting TRBD1. V was pared by 0 bases and J by 6 bases, with 6 bases of the junction left unmatched. This CDR3 has 16 residues. Germline CDR1 and CDR2: MNHNY and SVGAGI (reference sequence). The CDR3 protein is CASSYSRDRVGQPQHF. Here the CDR3 DNA reads TGTGCCAGCAGTTACTCGAGGGACAGGGTGGGTCAGCCCCAGCATTTT.

The rearrangement joins TRBV6-6 to TRBJ2-6, with D tentatively TRBD1 (6 bases). The CDR3 runs 15 residues. The V and J ends lost 5 bases and 1 base respectively, with 9 bases between them. CDR1 is MNHNY, CDR2 SVGAGI, per germline (reference sequence). The CDR3 reads CASSPQGSGANVLTF. The CDR3, as DNA: TGTGCCAGCAGTCCCCAGGGGTCTGGGGCCAACGTCCTGACTTTC.

The rearrangement uses TRBV11-3 and TRBJ2-1; D is undetermined. Trimming cost V 5 bases and J 7 bases, with 12 bases left between them. Germline assignment: CDR1 SGHNT and CDR2 YENEEA. This CDR3 contains 13 residues. CDR3 nucleotides: TGTGCCAGCAGCCCCAGGTCAAGGAATGAGCAGTTCTTC. It specifies CASSPRSRNEQFF.

The rearrangement links TRBV27 to TRBJ2-5; TRBD1 matches at 9 bases. The V segment lost 6 bases and the J segment 9 bases; nucleotides outside the gene matches: 8. CDR3 length: 13 amino acids. Germline V lookup: CDR1 MNHEY, CDR2 SMNVEV (reference sequence). The CDR3: CASRILGQGSQYF. CDR3 nucleotide sequence: TGTGCCAGCAGGATCCTAGGACAGGGGTCCCAGTACTTC.

The J gene is TRBJ1-1, the V gene TRBV15; TRBD1 aligns across 8 bases. Unmatched junction bases numbered 9, after V lost 4 bases and J lost 5 bases. CDR3 length: 15 amino acids. Germline V CDR1 and CDR2: LNHNV, YYDKDF (reference sequence). The CDR3 loop is CATSIAGQGGTEAFF. In DNA, the CDR3 is TGTGCCACCAGCATAGCCGGACAGGGCGGTACTGAAGCTTTCTTT.

Concerning this clone: An end of the junction does not agree with germline; a read error may underlie this. The J gene is TRBJ2-7, the V gene TRBV11-2, with 9 bases that match TRBD2. CDR3 length equals 13 residues. Germline V CDR1 and CDR2: SGHAT, FQNNGV. CDR3 residues: CASSLDPRGRAWF. The CDR3 nucleotides are TGTGCCAGCAGCTTAGACCCTCGCGGGAGGGCCTGGTTC.

The rearrangement joins TRBV27 to TRBJ2-1; D might be TRBD1 (5 bases). V shed 4 bases and J shed 9 bases, with 13 bases lying between them. This CDR3 is built from 13 residues. Germline assignment: CDR1 MNHEY and CDR2 SMNVEV (reference sequence). CDR3 DNA: TGTGCCAGCAGTTCAACAGGTGGCAGTGAGCAGTTCTTC. This encodes CASSSTGGSEQFF.

This clone was found a few times. The J gene is TRBJ1-5, the V gene TRBV2; the D gene is possibly TRBD1 (6 bases). Germline loops: CDR1 SNHLY, CDR2 FYNNEI. This CDR3 contains 14 residues. V lost 4 bases and J 8 bases, leaving 15 bases between the germline ends. CDR3 in DNA: TGTGCCAGCAGTGCTGGACAGATCAGAGAGCCCCAGCATTTT. Protein: CASSAGQIREPQHF.

The V call is TRBV18, the J call TRBJ2-5; 9 bases align to TRBD1. The CDR3 has 15 amino acids. V shed 6 bases and J 0 bases; nucleotides not matched to a gene: 5. Germline V lookup: CDR1 KGHSH, CDR2 LQKENI. Written as DNA, the CDR3 is TGTGCCAGCTCTCGGGACAGGGTGTACCAAGAGACCCAGTACTTC. Translating gives CASSRDRVYQETQYF.

This chain uses TRBV7-9 with TRBJ1-2; 12 bases match TRBD1. The CDR3 is 19 residues long. Germline assignment: CDR1 SEHNR and CDR2 FQNEAQ (reference sequence). Trimming removed 2 bases from V and 0 bases from J; junction bases left unmatched: 10. CDR3 in amino acids: CASSLPWGTGGTANYGYTF. The DNA for the CDR3 is TGTGCCAGCAGCTTACCCTGGGGGACAGGGGGCACAGCTAACTATGGCTACACCTTC.

V is TRBV9 and J is TRBJ2-7; D is possibly TRBD2 (5 bases). The germline V gene has CDR1 SGDLS and CDR2 YYNGEE. CDR3 length: 16 amino acids. Trimming took off 4 bases at V and 5 bases at J, with 22 bases between the two ends. This CDR3 reads CASSIRTRTPPDEQYF. The CDR3 coding sequence is TGTGCCAGCAGCATCCGGACTCGGACCCCCCCGGACGAGCAGTACTTC. The full variable domain, rest sourced from reference TRBV9 and TRBJ2-7, is DSGVTQTPKHLITATGQRVTLRCSPRSGDLSVYWYQQSLDQGLQFLIQYYNGEERAKGNILERFSAQQFPDLHSELNLSSLELGDSALYFCASSIRTRTPPDEQYFGPGTRLTVT.

This chain uses TRBV4-2 with TRBJ2-3; TRBD1 agrees at 7 bases. CDR1 LGHNA and CDR2 YNFKEQ come from the germline V gene. The CDR3 is 17 residues long. Trimming cost V 5 bases and J 9 bases; bases outside gene matches: 20. The CDR3 DNA sequence: TGTGCCAGCAGCGAAATGGATGTCGGGACAGCGTTCGTCACGCAGTATTTT. This encodes CASSEMDVGTAFVTQYF.

This clone was counted between two and nine times. This sequence joins TRBV2 and TRBJ1-2, with TRBD1 as a possible D gene (5 bases). Trimming removed 4 bases from V and 4 bases from J, with 13 bases in between. CDR3 size: 14 residues. Germline values: CDR1 SNHLY, CDR2 FYNNEI. The CDR3 protein is CASSVGGSVYGYTF. CDR3 sequence (DNA): TGTGCCAGCAGTGTCGGGGGGAGCGTCTATGGCTACACCTTC.

The rearrangement uses TRBV11-2 and TRBJ2-3; possibly TRBD1 for D (6 bases). There are 14 residues in the CDR3. V shed 1 base and J shed 7 bases, with 12 bases lying between them. The germline gives CDR1 SGHAT, CDR2 FQNNGV. CDR3 coding DNA: TGTGCCAGCAGCTTAGCCAGGGGAAGAAATACGCAGTATTTT. Translated: CASSLARGRNTQYF.

V gene TRBV29-1 combines with J gene TRBJ1-2; TRBD1 agrees at 9 bases. The CDR3 is made up of 12 amino acids. The junction had 2 bases not matched to a gene; V was cut back by 3 bases and J by 6 bases. In germline, CDR1 is SQVTM, CDR2 ANQGSEA. This CDR3 reads CSVETGGDGYTF. CDR3 bases: TGCAGCGTTGAGACAGGGGGTGATGGCTACACCTTC.